This TCR beta chain was found in a study of Ad26.COV2.S vaccination and SARS-CoV-2 variants. Clones were read by immunoSEQ multiplex PCR, and TCRdb kept only the in-frame ones, dropping some. The sample contains about 250,000 clones, 87% of which appear only once. Treatment reported: approximately 18 received Ad26.COV2.S at low or high dose, single or two shots; roughly five received placebo; per-sample allocation not given. Sampling was done on day 63 after the first vaccine or placebo injection. Germline CDR1 reads SGHKS; CDR2 reads YYEKEE (reference sequence). The CDR3 has 15 amino acids. Trimming at V came to 3 bases and at J to 2 bases, leaving 4 bases not matched to a gene.

The source is a person aged 18 to 59 who received the Ad26.COV2.S COVID-19 vaccine or a placebo. This chain connects TRBV5-5 to TRBJ1-2, with TRBD1 matching 10 bases. The source was peripheral blood, collected in a trial of Ad26.COV2.S vaccine versus placebo. In DNA form, the CDR3 reads TGTGCCAGCAGCTGGGGACAGGGGATAAACTATGGCTACACCTTC. Translating gives CASSWGQGINYGYTF.